One sample yielded the 20 T cell receptor beta chains listed below, sequenced in a study of blood T cells in healthy people across ages. Next came a second PCR, run for about 6 to 12 cycles, which used a sample-barcoded 5' primer along with a J-beta primer mix. TCRdb re-analysed the 5' RACE reads in MiXCR, keeping a single row per CDR3 protein. The data show almost 1 million distinct CDR3 sequences, about 53% seen once. The sequenced sample consisted of blood. All receptors derive from a woman aged 55-69 years in good health.

For the CDR3, the DNA is TGCAGCGTTGTTCCTGACCGAGAGACCCAGTACTTC. Translating gives CSVVPDRETQYF. The chain is built from TRBV29-1 and TRBJ2-5; D unresolved. CDR3 length: 12 residues. The germline V gene has CDR1 SQVTM and CDR2 ANQGSEA. V was trimmed by 4 bases and J by 4 bases, leaving 10 bases between them.

This clonotype was counted a single time. The chain links TRBV21-1 to TRBJ2-7; the D call of TRBD1 is as the table states it, not checked on the DNA. TRBV21-1 is reported as a pseudogene. This CDR3 contains 15 residues. The CDR3 coding sequence is TGTGCCAGCAGCAAAGAAGGGACAGGAGGGTACGAGCAGTACTTC. Its translation is CASSKEGTGGYEQYF.

The chain recombines TRBV5-1 with TRBJ2-1; no clear D. Germline V gene lookup returns CDR1 SGHRS and CDR2 YFSETQ. The CDR3 length is 12 residues. The V end lost 4 bases, the J end lost 8 bases, and 10 bases lay between the germline ends. In nucleotides, the CDR3 is TGCGCCAGCAGCCAAGAGAGGTATGAGCAGTTCTTC. Protein product: CASSQERYEQFF. The entire variable domain, with the rest obtained from reference TRBV5-1 and TRBJ2-1, is as follows: KAGVTQTPRYLIKTRGQQVTLSCSPISGHRSVSWYQQTPGQGLQFLFEYFSETQRNKGNFPGRFSGRQFSNSRSEMNVSTLELGDSALYLCASSQERYEQFFGPGTRLTVL.

There are a few counts of this clonotype. The rearrangement links TRBV9 to TRBJ1-6; no firm D call. The CDR3 is made up of 12 amino acids. V was trimmed by 2 bases and J by 7 bases, leaving 4 bases between them. Germline CDR1 is SGDLS and CDR2 is YYNGEE. Here the CDR3 DNA reads TGTGCCAGCAGCGTGGGAAATTCACCCCTCCACTTT. Its protein product is CASSVGNSPLHF.

This chain links TRBV11-1 with TRBJ2-7; D tentatively reads TRBD1 or TRBD2 (6 bases each). The V gene lost 5 bases and the J gene lost 0 bases, with 32 bases spanning the gap. The CDR3 is made up of 21 amino acids. Germline V CDR1 and CDR2: SGHAT, FQDESV (reference sequence). CDR3 protein: CASSPVEGGRSLNTNSYEQYF. The CDR3 DNA is TGTGCCAGCAGCCCCGTAGAAGGGGGGCGAAGTCTCAACACCAACTCCTACGAGCAGTACTTC.

This rearrangement joins TRBV27 to TRBJ1-6; D is unclear. The ends were cut back, 5 bases at V and 9 bases at J, with 17 bases in the middle. There are 15 residues in the CDR3. The germline V gene encodes CDR1 MNHEY and CDR2 SMNVEV (reference sequence). The CDR3 DNA sequence: TGTGCCAGCAGTCTACGGGCAGGTCGGAGTTCACCCCTCCACTTT. This translates into CASSLRAGRSSPLHF.

The chain is built from TRBV6-5 and TRBJ2-1; D is unclear. The CDR3 runs to 14 residues. Germline values: CDR1 MNHEY, CDR2 SVGAGI. V shed 2 bases and J shed 6 bases, with 11 bases lying between them. The DNA for the CDR3 is TGTGCCAGCAGTTACAGGTCTTTTACCAATGAGCAGTTCTTC. Amino acids: CASSYRSFTNEQFF.

This clonotype appeared a single time. The CDR3 bases are TGTGCCAGCAGTTACACGGACCAGGGGCAAGAGACCCAGTACTTC. Amino acids: CASSYTDQGQETQYF. This chain joins TRBV6-6 and TRBJ2-5; D might be TRBD1 (6 bases). CDR3 length: 15 residues. Trimming stripped 2 bases from V and 2 bases from J, with 12 bases between. Germline lookup yields CDR1 MNHNY and CDR2 SVGAGI (reference sequence).

The chain joins TRBV5-1 to TRBJ2-6, with TRBD1 matching over 7 bases. This CDR3 spans 16 amino acids. CDR1 is SGHRS and CDR2 is YFSETQ in the germline V gene. The V and J ends lost 8 bases and 0 bases, in that order; junction bases with no gene match: 8. For the CDR3, the DNA is TGCGCCAGTGAAAGGGACAGCGTCTCTGGGGCCAACGTCCTGACTTTC. This codes for CASERDSVSGANVLTF.

J is TRBJ2-6 and V is TRBV6-2 or TRBV6-3; no clear D. The V and J ends lost 5 bases and 1 base respectively, with 9 bases between them. The CDR3 runs 15 residues. Germline V gene sequence: CDR1 MNHEY, CDR2 SVGEGT. CDR3 sequence reads: CASSHPGSGANVLTF. The CDR3 DNA follows: TGTGCCAGCAGTCATCCTGGGTCTGGGGCCAACGTCCTGACTTTC.

This chain uses TRBV6-2 or TRBV6-3 with TRBJ1-2; tentatively, D is TRBD1 (5 bases). V lost 5 bases and J 8 bases, leaving 21 bases between the germline ends. The CDR3 is made up of 15 amino acids. Germline-derived CDR1 and CDR2 are MNHEY and SVGEGT. Here the CDR3 reads CASSMARDLIPGYTF. DNA for the CDR3: TGTGCCAGCAGTATGGCCCGGGACCTCATACCAGGCTACACCTTC.

V is TRBV10-3 and J is TRBJ1-5; no firm D call. CDR1 ENHRY and CDR2 SYGVKD come from the germline V gene. Trimming removed 4 bases from V and 0 bases from J, with 7 bases in between. CDR3 length: 14 amino acids. The CDR3, as DNA: TGTGCCATCAGTGGCTCGAATAGCAATCAGCCCCAGCATTTT. Its protein product is CAISGSNSNQPQHF.

The V call is TRBV4-3, the J call TRBJ2-2; 7 bases are shared with TRBD2. The ends lost 2 bases at V and 5 bases at J; junction bases unmatched: 14. Germline V gene sequence: CDR1 LGHNA, CDR2 YSLEER. There are 18 residues in the CDR3. The CDR3 is CASSQQPGGGAGTGELFF. The CDR3 bases are TGCGCCAGCAGCCAACAACCGGGTGGGGGAGCGGGGACCGGGGAGCTGTTTTTT.

This clonotype has only a few counts. V is TRBV29-1 and J is TRBJ2-5; 7 positions match TRBD1. J lost 7 bases, V lost 8 bases, and 13 bases had no gene match. The CDR3 is made up of 13 amino acids. From germline, CDR1 is SQVTM and CDR2 ANQGSEA. DNA of the CDR3: TGCAGCTCCTCAGACAGGGTCCGAGGGACCCAGTACTTC. This translates into CSSSDRVRGTQYF.

Points on this clonotype: At one of its ends the junction is not consistent with the germline gene, which may arise from a read error. The V gene is TRBV7-2, the J gene TRBJ2-5; D perhaps matches TRBD2 (5 bases). CDR1 and CDR2 from the germline V gene are SGHTA and FQGNSA. The CDR3 runs to 14 residues. The CDR3 loop reads CASSFDRESETQYF. The CDR3 nucleotides read TGCGCCAGCAGCTTCGATAGGGAGTCTGAGACCCAGTACTTC.

The table lists this clonotype with many counts. The chain recombines TRBV7-2 with TRBJ2-5; 8 nucleotides agree with TRBD2. This CDR3 is built from 13 residues. CDR1 is SGHTA, CDR2 FQGNSA, per germline. J lost 4 bases, V lost 5 bases, and 3 bases had no gene match. The CDR3 loop is CASSLGLGETQYF. The DNA of the CDR3 is TGTGCCAGCAGCCTGGGACTAGGAGAGACCCAGTACTTC. The whole variable domain, remainder taken from reference TRBV7-2 and TRBJ2-5, is GAGVSQSPSNKVTEKGKDVELRCDPISGHTALYWYRQSLGQGLEFLIYFQGNSAPDKSGLPSDRFSAERTGGSVSTLTIQRTQQEDSAVYLCASSLGLGETQYFGPGTRLLVL.

The chain employs TRBV6-5 and TRBJ2-3; 10 bases match TRBD1. V was clipped by 5 bases and J by 3 bases; unmatched bases: 2. The CDR3 spans 14 residues. CDR1 and CDR2 from the germline V gene are MNHEY and SVGAGI. The CDR3 bases are TGTGCCAGCAGTGACAGGGGGCGGACAGATACGCAGTATTTT. Protein product: CASSDRGRTDTQYF.

Only a few counts were recorded for this clonotype. This chain uses TRBV7-6 with TRBJ2-3; a weak D match, TRBD2 (5 bases). Trimming left V 5 bases short and J 1 base short, with 31 bases between. Germline loops: CDR1 SGHVS, CDR2 FNYEAQ. CDR3 length: 21 residues. CDR3 residues: CASSPDFLDVPGKTGTDTQYF. CDR3 nucleotides: TGTGCCAGCAGCCCCGATTTTCTAGATGTTCCGGGGAAAACGGGCACAGATACGCAGTATTTT.

The chain links TRBV7-9 to TRBJ2-7, with 9 bases identical to TRBD1. This CDR3 has 14 residues. Germline V CDR1 and CDR2: SEHNR, FQNEAQ (reference sequence). The V segment lost 5 bases and the J segment 2 bases; nucleotides outside the gene matches: 4. CDR3: CASSEQGATYEQYF. The CDR3 nucleotides are TGTGCCAGCAGCGAACAGGGGGCAACCTACGAGCAGTACTTC.

In its sample, this clonotype was seen a few times. The chain uses TRBV3-1 and TRBJ2-7; D is possibly TRBD2 (5 bases). The CDR3 length is 19 residues. Germline CDR1 LGHDT, CDR2 YNNKEL (reference sequence). V lost 0 bases and J 3 bases, leaving 24 bases between the germline ends. The CDR3 is CASSQEELPKKSGSYEQYF. CDR3 bases: TGTGCCAGCAGCCAAGAAGAGTTACCCAAGAAGAGTGGGAGCTACGAGCAGTACTTC.